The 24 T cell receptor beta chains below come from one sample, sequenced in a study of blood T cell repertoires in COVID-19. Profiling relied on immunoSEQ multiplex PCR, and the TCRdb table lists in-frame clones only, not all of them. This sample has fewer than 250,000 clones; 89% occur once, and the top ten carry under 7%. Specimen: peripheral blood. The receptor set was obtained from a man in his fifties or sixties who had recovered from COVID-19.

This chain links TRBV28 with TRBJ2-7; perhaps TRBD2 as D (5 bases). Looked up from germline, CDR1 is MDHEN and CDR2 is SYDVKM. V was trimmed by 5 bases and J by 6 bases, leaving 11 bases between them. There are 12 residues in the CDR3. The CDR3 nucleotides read TGTGCCAGCAGTCCTACGGGGTCCGAGCAGTACTTC. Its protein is CASSPTGSEQYF.

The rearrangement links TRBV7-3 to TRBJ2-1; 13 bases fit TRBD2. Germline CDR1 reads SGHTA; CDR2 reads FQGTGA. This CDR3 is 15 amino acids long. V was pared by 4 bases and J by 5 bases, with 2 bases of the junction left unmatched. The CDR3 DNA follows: TGTGCCAGCAGCTGGGGACTAGCGGGGAACAATGAGCAGTTCTTC. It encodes CASSWGLAGNNEQFF.

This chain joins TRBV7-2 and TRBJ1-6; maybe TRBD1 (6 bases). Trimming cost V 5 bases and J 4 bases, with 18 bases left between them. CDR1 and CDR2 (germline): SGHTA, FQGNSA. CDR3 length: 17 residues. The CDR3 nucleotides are TGTGCCAGCAGCCTCACTGGGGGGGGCAGTTATAATTCACCCCTCCACTTT. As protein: CASSLTGGGSYNSPLHF.

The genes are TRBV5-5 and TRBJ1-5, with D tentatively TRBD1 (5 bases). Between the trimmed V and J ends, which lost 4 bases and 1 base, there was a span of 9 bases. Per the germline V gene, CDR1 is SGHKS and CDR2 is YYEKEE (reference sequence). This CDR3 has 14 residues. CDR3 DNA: TGTGCCAGCAGCACAGGAAGCAGCAATCAGCCCCAGCATTTT. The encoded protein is CASSTGSSNQPQHF.

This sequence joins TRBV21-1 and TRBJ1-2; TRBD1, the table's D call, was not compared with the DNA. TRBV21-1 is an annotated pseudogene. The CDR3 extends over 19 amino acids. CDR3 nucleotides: TGTGCCAGCAGCAAAGCGCTTTACACAGACCGTAAACGAAACTATGGCTACACCTTC. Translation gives CASSKALYTDRKRNYGYTF.

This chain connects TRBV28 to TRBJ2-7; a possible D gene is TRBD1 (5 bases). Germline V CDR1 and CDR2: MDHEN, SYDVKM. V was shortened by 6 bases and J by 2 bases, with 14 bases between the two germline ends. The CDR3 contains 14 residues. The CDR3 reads CASSQPGKTYEQYF. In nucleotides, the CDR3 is TGTGCCAGCAGCCAACCAGGGAAGACCTACGAGCAGTACTTC.

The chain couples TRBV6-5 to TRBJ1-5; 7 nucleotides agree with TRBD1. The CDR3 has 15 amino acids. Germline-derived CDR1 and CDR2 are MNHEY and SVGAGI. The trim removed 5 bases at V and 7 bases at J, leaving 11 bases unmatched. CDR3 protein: CASSTQQGRRQPQHF. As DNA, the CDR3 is TGTGCCAGCAGTACTCAACAGGGGAGGAGACAGCCCCAGCATTTT.

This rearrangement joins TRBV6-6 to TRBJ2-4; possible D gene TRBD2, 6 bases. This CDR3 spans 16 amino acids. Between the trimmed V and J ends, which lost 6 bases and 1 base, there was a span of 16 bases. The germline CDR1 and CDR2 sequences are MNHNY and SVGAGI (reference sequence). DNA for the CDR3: TGTGCCAGCAGATTGCCGGGAGCGGAGGCCAAAAACATTCAGTACTTC. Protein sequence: CASRLPGAEAKNIQYF.

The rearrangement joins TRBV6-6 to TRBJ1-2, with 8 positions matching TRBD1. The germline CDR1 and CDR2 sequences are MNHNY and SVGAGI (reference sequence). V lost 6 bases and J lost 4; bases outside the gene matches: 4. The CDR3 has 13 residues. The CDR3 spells CASSPDRAYGYTF. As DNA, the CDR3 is TGTGCCAGCAGCCCGGACAGGGCCTATGGCTACACCTTC.

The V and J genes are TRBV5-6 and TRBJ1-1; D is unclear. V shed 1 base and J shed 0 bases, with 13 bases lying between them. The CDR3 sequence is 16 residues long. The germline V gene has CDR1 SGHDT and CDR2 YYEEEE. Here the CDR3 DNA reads TGTGCCAGCAGCTTGCAAGGTCCCACAGTGAACACTGAAGCTTTCTTT. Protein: CASSLQGPTVNTEAFF.

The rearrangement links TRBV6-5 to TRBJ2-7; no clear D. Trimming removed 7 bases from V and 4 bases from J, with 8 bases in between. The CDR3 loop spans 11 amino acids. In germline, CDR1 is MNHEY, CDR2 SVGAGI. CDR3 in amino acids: CASMRFYEQYF. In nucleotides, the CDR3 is TGTGCCAGCATGAGGTTTTACGAGCAGTACTTC.

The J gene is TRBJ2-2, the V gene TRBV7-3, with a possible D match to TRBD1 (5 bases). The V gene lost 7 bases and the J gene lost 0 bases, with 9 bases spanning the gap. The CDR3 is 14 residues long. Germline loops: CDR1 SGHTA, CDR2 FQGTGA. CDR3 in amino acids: CASTSGPNTGELFF. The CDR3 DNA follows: TGTGCCAGCACCTCAGGGCCGAACACCGGGGAGCTGTTTTTT.

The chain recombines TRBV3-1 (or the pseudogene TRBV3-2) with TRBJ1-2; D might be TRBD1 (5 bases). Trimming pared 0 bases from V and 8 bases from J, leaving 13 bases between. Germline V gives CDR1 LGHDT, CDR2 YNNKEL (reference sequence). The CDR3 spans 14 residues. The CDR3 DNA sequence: TGTGCCAGCAGCCAAGATCTCCGGGGACTCGGCTACACCTTC. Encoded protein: CASSQDLRGLGYTF.

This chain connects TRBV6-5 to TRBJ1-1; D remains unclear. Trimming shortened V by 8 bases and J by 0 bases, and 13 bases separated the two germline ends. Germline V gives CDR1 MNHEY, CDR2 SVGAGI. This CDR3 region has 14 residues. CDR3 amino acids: CASVVGFMNTEAFF. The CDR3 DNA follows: TGTGCCAGCGTTGTGGGCTTCATGAACACTGAAGCTTTCTTT.

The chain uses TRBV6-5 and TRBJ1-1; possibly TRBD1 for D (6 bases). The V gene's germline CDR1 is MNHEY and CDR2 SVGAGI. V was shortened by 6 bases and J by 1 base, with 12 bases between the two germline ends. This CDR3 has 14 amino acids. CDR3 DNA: TGTGCCAGCAGGTCACAGGGACCGAACACTGAAGCTTTCTTT. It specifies CASRSQGPNTEAFF.

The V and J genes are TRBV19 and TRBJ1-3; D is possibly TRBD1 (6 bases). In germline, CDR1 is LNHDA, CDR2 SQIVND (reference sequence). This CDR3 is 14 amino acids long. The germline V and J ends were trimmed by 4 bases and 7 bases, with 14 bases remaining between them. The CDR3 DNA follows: TGTGCCAGTAGTACTACAGGGTCTCACAACACCATATATTTT. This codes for CASSTTGSHNTIYF.

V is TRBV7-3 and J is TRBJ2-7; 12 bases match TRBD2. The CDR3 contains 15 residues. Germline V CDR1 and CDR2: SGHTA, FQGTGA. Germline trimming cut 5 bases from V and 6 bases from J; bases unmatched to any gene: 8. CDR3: CASSPRLAGVFEQYF. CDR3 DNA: TGTGCCAGCAGCCCACGACTAGCGGGAGTTTTCGAGCAGTACTTC. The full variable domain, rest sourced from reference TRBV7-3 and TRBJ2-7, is GAGVSQTPSNKVTEKGKYVELRCDPISGHTALYWYRQSLGQGPEFLIYFQGTGAADDSGLPNDRFFAVRPEGSVSTLKIQRTERGDSAVYLCASSPRLAGVFEQYFGPGTRLTVT.

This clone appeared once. In DNA, the CDR3 is TGTGCCAGCAGCTTAGGACACCTTGCGGGAGGGCAGGGTGAGCAGTTCTTC. It codes for CASSLGHLAGGQGEQFF. The J gene is TRBJ2-1, the V gene TRBV7-2; 9 bases are shared with TRBD2. Germline V CDR1 and CDR2: SGHTA, FQGNSA. The CDR3 consists of 17 residues. V lost 1 base, J lost 9 bases, and 13 bases stayed unmatched.

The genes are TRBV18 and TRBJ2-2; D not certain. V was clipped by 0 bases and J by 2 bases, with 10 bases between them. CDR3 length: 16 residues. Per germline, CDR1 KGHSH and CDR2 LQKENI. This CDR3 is CASSPPVSGNTGELFF. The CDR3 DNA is TGTGCCAGCTCACCACCGGTTTCGGGTAACACCGGGGAGCTGTTTTTT.

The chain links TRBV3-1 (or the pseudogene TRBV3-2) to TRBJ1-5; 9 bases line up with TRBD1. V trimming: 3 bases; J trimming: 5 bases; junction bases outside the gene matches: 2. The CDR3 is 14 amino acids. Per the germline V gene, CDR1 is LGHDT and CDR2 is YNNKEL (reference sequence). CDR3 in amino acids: CASSHRTGDQPQHF. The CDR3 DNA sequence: TGTGCCAGCAGCCATCGGACAGGGGATCAGCCCCAGCATTTT.

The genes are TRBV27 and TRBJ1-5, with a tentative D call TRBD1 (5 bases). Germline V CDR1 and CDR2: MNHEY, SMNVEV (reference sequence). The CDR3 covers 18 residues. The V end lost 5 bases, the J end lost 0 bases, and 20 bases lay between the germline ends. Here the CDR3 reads CASSPVRGTDYSNQPQHF. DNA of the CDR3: TGTGCCAGCAGTCCAGTACGCGGGACCGATTATAGCAATCAGCCCCAGCATTTT.

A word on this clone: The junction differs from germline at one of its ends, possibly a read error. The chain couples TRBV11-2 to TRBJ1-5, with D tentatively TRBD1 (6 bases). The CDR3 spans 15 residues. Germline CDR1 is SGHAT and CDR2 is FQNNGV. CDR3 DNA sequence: TGTGTCAGCAGCTTAGAAGCAGGGGTGAATCAGCCCCAGCATTTT. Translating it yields CVSSLEAGVNQPQHF.

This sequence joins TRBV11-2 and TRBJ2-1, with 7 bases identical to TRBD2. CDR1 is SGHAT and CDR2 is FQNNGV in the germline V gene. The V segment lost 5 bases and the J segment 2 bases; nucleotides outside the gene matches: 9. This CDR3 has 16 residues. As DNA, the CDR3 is TGTGCCAGCAGCAATTCTAGCGGTCACCCCTACAATGAGCAGTTCTTC. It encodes CASSNSSGHPYNEQFF.

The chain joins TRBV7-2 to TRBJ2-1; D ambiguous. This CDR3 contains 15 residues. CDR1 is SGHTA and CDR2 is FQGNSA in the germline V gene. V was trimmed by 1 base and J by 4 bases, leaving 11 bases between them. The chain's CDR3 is CASSLDFGPYNEQFF. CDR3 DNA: TGTGCCAGCAGCTTAGATTTTGGGCCGTACAATGAGCAGTTCTTC.